The present T cell receptor beta chain was sequenced within a study of response to subunit inactivated influenza vaccine listed by TCRdb under 2018. About the study as a whole: Deep quantitative T cell receptor repertoire profiling was used in the study to track responses to a trivalent subunit inactivated influenza vaccine.

Interpreted using the paper, the time point label stands for: 45 days after influenza vaccine administration. Library construction relied on RT-PCR. Sequenced on an Illumina HiSeq 2500. TCRdb handled the public reads itself, with Q25 trimming in fastp and clone calling in MiXCR, and kept productive beta chains. CDR3 protein duplicates are merged, each entry listing the most common genes and DNA. Here the sample has about 480,000 distinct CDR3 sequences; approximately 11% occur a single time. The ten largest clones represent approximately 12% of the sample. CDR1 is given as SGHNT and CDR2 as YYREEE, both from the germline V gene (reference sequence). V ends up 2 bases short and J 1 base short, with an unmatched junction base count of 8. The CDR3 holds 19 amino acids from the cysteine to the phenylalanine. Only the CDR3 part of the read is kept: 57 bases, read in frame from the first base. The paper's findings and limits, for the study overall: According to the authors, only a limited number of new T cells may be recruited by each seasonal influenza vaccination.

This clonotype appeared many times. Its antigen target is currently unknown. No per-base quality is available; no much larger clone lies one base away. This clonotype originated in a man in his fifties who received an inactivated influenza vaccine. Donor details come from another sample of the same person, matched by shared clones. Here the chain combines TRBV5-4 and TRBJ2-1, with TRBD2 matching 14 junction bases. The sequences come from PBMCs from blood, collected 40 to 50 days after vaccination. The sequence in DNA is TGTGCCAGCAGCTTATCGGGACTAGCGGGAGTCCCATCCTACAATGAGCAGTTCTTC. Translated, it gives CASSLSGLAGVPSYNEQFF.